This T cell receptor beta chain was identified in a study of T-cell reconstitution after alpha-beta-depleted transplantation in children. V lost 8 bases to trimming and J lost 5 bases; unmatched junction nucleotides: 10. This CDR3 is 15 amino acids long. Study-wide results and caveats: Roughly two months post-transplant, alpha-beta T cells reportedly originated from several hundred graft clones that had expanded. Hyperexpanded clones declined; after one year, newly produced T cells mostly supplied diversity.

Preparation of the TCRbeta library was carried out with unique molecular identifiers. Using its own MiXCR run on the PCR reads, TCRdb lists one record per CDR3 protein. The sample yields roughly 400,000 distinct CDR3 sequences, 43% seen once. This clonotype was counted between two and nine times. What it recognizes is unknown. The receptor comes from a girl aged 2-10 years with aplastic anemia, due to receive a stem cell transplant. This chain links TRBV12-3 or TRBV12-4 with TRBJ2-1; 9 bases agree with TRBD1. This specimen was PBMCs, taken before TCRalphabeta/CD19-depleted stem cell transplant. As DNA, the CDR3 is TGTGCCAGCGGCCTGATAGGGACAGGGAACAATGAGCAGTTCTTC. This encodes CASGLIGTGNNEQFF.